The clone carrying this T cell receptor beta chain occurred a few times. This sample is part of a study of patients and donors after allogeneic stem cell transplantation. The V end was cut by 1 base, the J end by 5 bases, with 2 bases between. Germline CDR1 DFQATT, CDR2 SNEGSKA (reference sequence). The CDR3 has 10 amino acids. In TCRdb, the RT-PCR reads were re-called with MiXCR into one record per CDR3 protein. Among 800,000 to 1,000,000 distinct CDR3 sequences listed, more than 15% were seen once. The V call is TRBV20-1, the J call TRBJ1-1; D unclear. The source of this sequence is a human donor who was either an allogeneic HSCT recipient or a stem cell or donor lymphocyte infusion donor (not recorded which). It is not recorded whose cells these are; they may come from a transplant donor. What was sequenced was blood, either unsorted or a sorted T cell fraction (not recorded which). The CDR3 region is CSARVTEAFF. CDR3 nucleotides: TGCAGTGCTAGAGTTACTGAAGCTTTCTTT.